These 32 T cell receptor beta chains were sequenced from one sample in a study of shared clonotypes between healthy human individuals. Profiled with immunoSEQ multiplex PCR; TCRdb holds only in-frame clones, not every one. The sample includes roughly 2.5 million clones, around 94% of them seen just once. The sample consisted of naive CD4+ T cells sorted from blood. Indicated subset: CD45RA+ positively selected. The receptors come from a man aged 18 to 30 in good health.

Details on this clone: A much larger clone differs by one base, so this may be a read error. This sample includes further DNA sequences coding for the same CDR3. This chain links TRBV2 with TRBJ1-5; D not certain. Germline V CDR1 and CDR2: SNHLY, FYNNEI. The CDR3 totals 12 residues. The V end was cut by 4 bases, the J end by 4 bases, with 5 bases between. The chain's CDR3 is CASSGGNQPQHF. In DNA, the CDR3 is TGTGCCAGCAGTGGAGGGAATCAGCCCCAGCATTTT.

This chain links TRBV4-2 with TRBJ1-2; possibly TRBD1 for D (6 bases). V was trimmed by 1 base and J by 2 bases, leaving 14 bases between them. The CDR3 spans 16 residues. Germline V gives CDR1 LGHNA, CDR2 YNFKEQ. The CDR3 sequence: CASSQGGQGTNYGYTF. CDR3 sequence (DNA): TGTGCCAGCAGCCAAGGGGGGCAGGGAACAAACTATGGCTACACCTTC.

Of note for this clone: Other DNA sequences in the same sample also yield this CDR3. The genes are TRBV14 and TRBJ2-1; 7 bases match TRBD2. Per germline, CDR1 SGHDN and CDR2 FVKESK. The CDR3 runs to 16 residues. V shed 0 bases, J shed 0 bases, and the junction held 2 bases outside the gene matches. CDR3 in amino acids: CASSQDGGSSYNEQFF. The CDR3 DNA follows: TGTGCCAGCAGCCAAGATGGCGGGAGCTCCTACAATGAGCAGTTCTTC.

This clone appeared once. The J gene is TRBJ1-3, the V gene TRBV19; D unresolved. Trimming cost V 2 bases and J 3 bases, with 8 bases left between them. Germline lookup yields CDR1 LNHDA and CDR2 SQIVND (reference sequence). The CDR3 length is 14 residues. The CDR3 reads CASSISGLGNTIYF. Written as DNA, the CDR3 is TGTGCCAGTAGTATATCCGGGCTTGGAAACACCATATATTTT.

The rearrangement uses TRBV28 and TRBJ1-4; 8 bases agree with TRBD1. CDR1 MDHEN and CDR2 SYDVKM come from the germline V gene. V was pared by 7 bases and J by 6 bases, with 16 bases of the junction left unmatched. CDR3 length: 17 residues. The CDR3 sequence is CASNPGGAGGGDEKLFF. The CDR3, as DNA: TGTGCCAGCAACCCAGGGGGCGCCGGAGGGGGTGATGAAAAACTGTTTTTT.

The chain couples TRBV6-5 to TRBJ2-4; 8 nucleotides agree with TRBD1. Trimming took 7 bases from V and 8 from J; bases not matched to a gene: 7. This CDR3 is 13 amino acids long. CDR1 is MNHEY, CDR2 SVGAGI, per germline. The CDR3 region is CASTSGQEDIQYF. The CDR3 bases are TGTGCCAGCACTTCGGGACAGGAGGACATTCAGTACTTC.

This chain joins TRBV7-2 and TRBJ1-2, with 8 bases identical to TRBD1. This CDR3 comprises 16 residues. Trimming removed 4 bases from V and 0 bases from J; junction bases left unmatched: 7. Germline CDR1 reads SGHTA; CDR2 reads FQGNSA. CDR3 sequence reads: CASSYRTGTANYGYTF. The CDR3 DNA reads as TGTGCCAGCAGCTACAGGACAGGGACCGCTAACTATGGCTACACCTTC. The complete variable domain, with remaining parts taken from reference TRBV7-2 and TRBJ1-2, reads GAGVSQSPSNKVTEKGKDVELRCDPISGHTALYWYRQSLGQGLEFLIYFQGNSAPDKSGLPSDRFSAERTGGSVSTLTIQRTQQEDSAVYLCASSYRTGTANYGYTFGSGTRLTVV.

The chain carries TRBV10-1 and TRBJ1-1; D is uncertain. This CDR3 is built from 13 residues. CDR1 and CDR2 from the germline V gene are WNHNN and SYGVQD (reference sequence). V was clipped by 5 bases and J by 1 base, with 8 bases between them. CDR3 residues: CASSKHQNTEAFF. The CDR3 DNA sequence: TGCGCCAGCAGTAAACATCAGAACACTGAAGCTTTCTTT.

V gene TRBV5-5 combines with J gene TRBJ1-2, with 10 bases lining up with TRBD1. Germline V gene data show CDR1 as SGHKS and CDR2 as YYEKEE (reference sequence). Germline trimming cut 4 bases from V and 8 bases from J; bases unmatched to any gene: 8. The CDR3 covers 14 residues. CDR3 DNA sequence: TGTGCCAGCAGCCCGGGGACAGGGGCTCGCGGCTACACCTTC. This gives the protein CASSPGTGARGYTF. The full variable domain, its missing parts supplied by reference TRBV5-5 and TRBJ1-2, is DAGVTQSPTHLIKTRGQQVTLRCSPISGHKSVSWYQQVLGQGPQFIFQYYEKEERGRGNFPDRFSARQFPNYSSELNVNALLLGDSALYLCASSPGTGARGYTFGSGTRLTVV.

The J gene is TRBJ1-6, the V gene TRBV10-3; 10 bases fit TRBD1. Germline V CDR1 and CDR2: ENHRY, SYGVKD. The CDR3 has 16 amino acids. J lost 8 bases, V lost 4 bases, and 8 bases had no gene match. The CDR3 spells CAISARDRGVDSPLHF. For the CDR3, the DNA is TGTGCCATCAGTGCCCGGGACAGGGGCGTTGATTCACCCCTCCACTTT.

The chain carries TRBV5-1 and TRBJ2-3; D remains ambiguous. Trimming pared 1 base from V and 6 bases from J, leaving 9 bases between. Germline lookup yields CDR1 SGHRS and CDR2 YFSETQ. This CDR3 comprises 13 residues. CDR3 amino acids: CASSLRLTDTQYF. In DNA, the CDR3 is TGCGCCAGCAGCTTGAGACTCACGGATACGCAGTATTTT.

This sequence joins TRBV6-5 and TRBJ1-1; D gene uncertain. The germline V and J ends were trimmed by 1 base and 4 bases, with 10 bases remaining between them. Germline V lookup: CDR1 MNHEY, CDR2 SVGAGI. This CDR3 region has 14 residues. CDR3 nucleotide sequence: TGTGCCAGCAGTTACTGGGGAGTGAGCACTGAAGCTTTCTTT. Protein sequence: CASSYWGVSTEAFF.

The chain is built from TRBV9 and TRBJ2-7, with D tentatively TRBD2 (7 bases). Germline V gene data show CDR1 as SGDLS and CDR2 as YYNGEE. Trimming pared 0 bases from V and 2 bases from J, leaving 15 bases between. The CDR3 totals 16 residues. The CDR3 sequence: CASSVDTGRDTYEQYF. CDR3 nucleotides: TGTGCCAGCAGCGTAGATACAGGGAGGGATACCTACGAGCAGTACTTC.

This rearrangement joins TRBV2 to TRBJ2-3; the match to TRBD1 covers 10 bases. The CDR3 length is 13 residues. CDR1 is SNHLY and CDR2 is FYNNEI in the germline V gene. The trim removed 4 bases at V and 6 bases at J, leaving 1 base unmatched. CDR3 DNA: TGTGCCAGCAGTGGGACAGGGGGGGATACGCAGTATTTT. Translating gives CASSGTGGDTQYF.

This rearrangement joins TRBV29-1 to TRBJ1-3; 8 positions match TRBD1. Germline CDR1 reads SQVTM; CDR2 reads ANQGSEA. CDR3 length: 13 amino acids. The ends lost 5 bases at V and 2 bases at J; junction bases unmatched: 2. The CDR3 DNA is TGCAGCGTTTCGACAGGGGCTGGAAACACCATATATTTT. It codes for CSVSTGAGNTIYF.

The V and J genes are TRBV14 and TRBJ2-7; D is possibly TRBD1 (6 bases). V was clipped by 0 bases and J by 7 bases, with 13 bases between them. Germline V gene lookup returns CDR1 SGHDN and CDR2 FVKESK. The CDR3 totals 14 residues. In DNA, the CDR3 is TGTGCCAGCAGCCAAGATCGGGGTAGGGGGGAGCAGTACTTC. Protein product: CASSQDRGRGEQYF.

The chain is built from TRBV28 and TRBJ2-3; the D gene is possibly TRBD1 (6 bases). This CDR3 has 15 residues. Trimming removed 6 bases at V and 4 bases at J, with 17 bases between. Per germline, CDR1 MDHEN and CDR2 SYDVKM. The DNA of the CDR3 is TGTGCCAGCAGCCCACAGGGAAAACTGGCAGATACGCAGTATTTT. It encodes CASSPQGKLADTQYF.

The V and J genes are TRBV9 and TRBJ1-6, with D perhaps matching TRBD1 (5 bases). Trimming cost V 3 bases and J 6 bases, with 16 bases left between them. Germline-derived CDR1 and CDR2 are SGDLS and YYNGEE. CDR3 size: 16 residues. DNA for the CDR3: TGTGCCAGCAGCGGACTAACGGGACGGGGTAATTCACCCCTCCACTTT. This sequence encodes CASSGLTGRGNSPLHF.

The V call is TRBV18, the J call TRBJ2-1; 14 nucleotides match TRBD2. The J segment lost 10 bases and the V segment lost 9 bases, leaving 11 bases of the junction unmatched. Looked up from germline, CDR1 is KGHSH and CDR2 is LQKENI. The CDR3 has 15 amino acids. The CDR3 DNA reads TGTGCCAGACGACCGGGACTAGCGGGAGTGAACGAGCAGTTCTTC. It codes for CARRPGLAGVNEQFF.

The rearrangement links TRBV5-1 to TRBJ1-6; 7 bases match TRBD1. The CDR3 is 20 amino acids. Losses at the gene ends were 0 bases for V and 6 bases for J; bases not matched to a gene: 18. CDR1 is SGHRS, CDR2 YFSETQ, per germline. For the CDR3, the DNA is TGCGCCAGCAGCTTGGTCCTCCACCGGGGACAGACGGCCGCTAATTCACCCCTCCACTTT. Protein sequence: CASSLVLHRGQTAANSPLHF.

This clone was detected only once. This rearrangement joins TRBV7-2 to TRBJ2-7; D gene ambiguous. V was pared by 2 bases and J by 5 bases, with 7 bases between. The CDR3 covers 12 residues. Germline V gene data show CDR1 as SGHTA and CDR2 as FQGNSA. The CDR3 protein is CASSLRIHEQYF. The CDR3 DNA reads TGTGCCAGCAGCTTAAGAATACACGAGCAGTACTTC.

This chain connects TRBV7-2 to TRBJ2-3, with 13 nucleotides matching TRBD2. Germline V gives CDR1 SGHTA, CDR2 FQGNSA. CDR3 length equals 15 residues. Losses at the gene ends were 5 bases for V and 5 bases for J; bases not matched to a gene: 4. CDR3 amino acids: CASSTRTSGGDTQYF. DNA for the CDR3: TGTGCCAGCAGCACCCGGACTAGCGGGGGAGATACGCAGTATTTT.

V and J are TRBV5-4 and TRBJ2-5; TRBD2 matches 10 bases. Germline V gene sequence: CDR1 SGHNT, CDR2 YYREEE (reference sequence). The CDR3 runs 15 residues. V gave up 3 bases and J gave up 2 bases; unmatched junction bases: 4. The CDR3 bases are TGTGCCAGCAGCTGGGGACTAGCGAGTCAAGAGACCCAGTACTTC. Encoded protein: CASSWGLASQETQYF.

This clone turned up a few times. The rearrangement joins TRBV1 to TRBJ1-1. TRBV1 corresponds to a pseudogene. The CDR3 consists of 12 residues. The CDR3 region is CTSSHREVEAFF. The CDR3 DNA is TGCACCAGCAGCCATCGAGAGGTTGAAGCTTTCTTT.

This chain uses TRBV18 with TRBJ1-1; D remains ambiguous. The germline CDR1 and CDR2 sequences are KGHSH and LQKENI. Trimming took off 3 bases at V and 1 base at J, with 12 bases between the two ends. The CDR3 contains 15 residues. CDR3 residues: CASSPPGMRNTEAFF. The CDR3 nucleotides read TGTGCCAGCTCACCGCCAGGTATGAGGAACACTGAAGCTTTCTTT.

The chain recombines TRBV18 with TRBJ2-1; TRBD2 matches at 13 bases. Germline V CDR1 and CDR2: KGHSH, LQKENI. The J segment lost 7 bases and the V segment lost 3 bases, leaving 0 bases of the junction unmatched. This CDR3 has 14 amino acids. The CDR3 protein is CASSPGLAGNEQFF. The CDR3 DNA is TGTGCCAGCTCACCGGGACTAGCGGGGAATGAGCAGTTCTTC.

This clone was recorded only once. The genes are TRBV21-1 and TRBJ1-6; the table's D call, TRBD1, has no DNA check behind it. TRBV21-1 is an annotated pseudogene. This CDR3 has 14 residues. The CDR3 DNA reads TGTCCAAAGCCCCAGGGGTACGGTAATTCACCCCTCCACTTT. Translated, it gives CPKPQGYGNSPLHF.

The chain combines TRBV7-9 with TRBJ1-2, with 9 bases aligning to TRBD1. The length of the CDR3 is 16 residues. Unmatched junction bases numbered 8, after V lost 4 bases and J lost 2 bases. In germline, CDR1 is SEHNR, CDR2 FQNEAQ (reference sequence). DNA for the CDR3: TGTGCCAGCAGCTCAATTGTAGGGACAGGGAACTATGGCTACACCTTC. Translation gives CASSSIVGTGNYGYTF.

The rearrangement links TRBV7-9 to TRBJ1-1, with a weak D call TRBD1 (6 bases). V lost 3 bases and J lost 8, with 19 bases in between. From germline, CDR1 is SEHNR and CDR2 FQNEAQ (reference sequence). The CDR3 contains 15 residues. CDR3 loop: CASSFLVGGASEAFF. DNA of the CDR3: TGTGCCAGCAGCTTTCTTGTGGGGGGCGCATCCGAAGCTTTCTTT.

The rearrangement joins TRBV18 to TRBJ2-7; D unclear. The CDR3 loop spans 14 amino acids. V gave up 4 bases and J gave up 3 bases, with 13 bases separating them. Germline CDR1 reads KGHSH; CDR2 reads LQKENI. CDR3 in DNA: TGTGCCAGCTCACTCGCCGGGTCGGGCTACGAGCAGTACTTC. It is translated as CASSLAGSGYEQYF.

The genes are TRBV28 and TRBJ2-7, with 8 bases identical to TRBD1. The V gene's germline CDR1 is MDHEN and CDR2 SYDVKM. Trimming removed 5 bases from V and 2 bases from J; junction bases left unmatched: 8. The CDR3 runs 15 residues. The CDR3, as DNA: TGTGCCAGCAGTCCCACGGACAGGGATGCCTACGAGCAGTACTTC. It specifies CASSPTDRDAYEQYF.

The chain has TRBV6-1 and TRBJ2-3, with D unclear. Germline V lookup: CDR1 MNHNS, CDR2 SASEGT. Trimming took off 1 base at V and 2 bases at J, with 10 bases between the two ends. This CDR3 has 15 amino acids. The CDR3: CASSEGGPLTDTQYF. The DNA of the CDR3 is TGTGCCAGCAGTGAAGGCGGACCGCTCACAGATACGCAGTATTTT.